This note documents a single T cell receptor beta chain sequence. The data originate from a study of blood T cell repertoires in COVID-19. Study-level information: Acute-phase and convalescent COVID-19 samples originated in the United States, Italy and Spain. From T cells, B-cell-depleted T cells, or PBMCs came the material, which was cDNA or gDNA.

How the authors handled the data: By means of reference gene primer amplification, nucleated cell counts were estimated. Measured with immunoSEQ multiplex PCR; TCRdb has only the in-frame clones, and not every one. The V and J calls and the clone size are those of that table, but D and trimming were determined from the DNA. Among about 170,000 clones listed, 83% were seen once. Germline assignment: CDR1 SGHNT and CDR2 YYREEE (reference sequence). The CDR3 extends over 14 amino acids. Trimming pared 2 bases from V and 5 bases from J, leaving 13 bases between. The source material was peripheral blood. The receptor's source is a woman aged 80 or over with acute or convalescent COVID-19. The chain recombines TRBV5-4 with TRBJ1-1, with D tentatively TRBD1 (5 bases). CDR3: CASSFIDRVTEAFF. The CDR3, as DNA: TGTGCCAGCAGCTTTATCGACAGAGTTACTGAAGCTTTCTTT. The full variable domain, rest sourced from reference TRBV5-4 and TRBJ1-1, is ETGVTQSPTHLIKTRGQQVTLRCSSQSGHNTVSWYQQALGQGPQFIFQYYREEENGRGNFPPRFSGLQFPNYSSELNVNALELDDSALYLCASSFIDRVTEAFFGQGTRLTVV.